This TCR beta chain emerged from a study of cytomegalovirus exposure and HLA in healthy donors. V trimming: 6 bases; J trimming: 4 bases; junction bases outside the gene matches: 7. This CDR3 has 14 amino acids. Germline V lookup: CDR1 SNHLY, CDR2 FYNNEI. The PCR used 60 Vbeta and 13 Jbeta primers. Profiled with immunoSEQ multiplex PCR; TCRdb holds only in-frame clones, not every one. The table includes 200,000 to 250,000 clones, around 80% detected once. The rearrangement links TRBV2 to TRBJ2-3; 7 bases are shared with TRBD1. This clonotype originated in a boy younger than 10 in good health and CMV-seronegative. The sequencing sample was made of PBMCs. The CDR3 spells CASRRQGRADTQYF. The CDR3 DNA reads as TGTGCCAGCAGGAGACAGGGTAGGGCAGATACGCAGTATTTT.